Listed here is a single T cell receptor beta chain. This sample was taken from a study of shared clonotypes between healthy human individuals. Measured with immunoSEQ multiplex PCR; TCRdb has only the in-frame clones, and not every one. The sample lists 300,000 to 400,000 clones; roughly 80% were seen once. Caucasian adults residing in Nashville, Tennessee made up all the donors. V trimming: 4 bases; J trimming: 6 bases; junction bases outside the gene matches: 10. The germline V gene has CDR1 SGHVS and CDR2 FNYEAQ. The CDR3 consists of 15 residues. The sequencing input was memory CD4+ T cells sorted from blood. Subset given: CD45RA-negative fraction. This TCR derives from a young man in good health. The chain couples TRBV7-6 to TRBJ2-5, with 8 bases identical to TRBD2. CDR3 coding DNA: TGTGCCAGCAGCTCATCAGCGGGAGCGGGGAAGACCCAGTACTTC. Translated: CASSSSAGAGKTQYF.